This TCR beta chain comes out of a study of blood T cells in healthy people across ages. General study findings and limits: Diversity estimated from one million T cells was considered an underestimate. Older age went with lower TCR beta diversity per million T cells, in a roughly linear way.

Trimming pared 4 bases from V and 0 bases from J, leaving 16 bases between. The CDR3 loop spans 17 amino acids. This clonotype was counted ten times or more. Its antigen remains unknown. Sample-barcoded 5' priming and a J-beta primer mix drove a second PCR of roughly 7 to 11 cycles. Each TCR beta cDNA got a 12-nucleotide random molecular identifier. TCRdb called the 5' RACE reads again in MiXCR, with one record for every CDR3 protein. The sample lists fewer than 900,000 distinct CDR3 sequences, around 36% seen once, with about an eighth in the top ten. The source is a man younger than 35 in good health. The sequenced sample consisted of blood. This rearrangement joins TRBV12-3 or TRBV12-4 to TRBJ2-4; D may be TRBD1 or TRBD2 (5 bases each). CDR3 coding DNA: TGTGCCAGCAGTTCTGGGACGGTGGAGCTAGCCAAAAACATTCAGTACTTC. It is translated as CASSSGTVELAKNIQYF.